This TCR beta chain was profiled in a study of T-cell memory formation after mild COVID-19 (dated by TCRdb to the early 2020s). For context, the study as a whole: TCR sequence clusters from the two donors were found to be largely donor specific. In two donors, T-cell clones that expanded and contracted after mild COVID-19 were followed by sequencing TCRalpha and TCRbeta repertoires longitudinally. Two young, previously healthy adult volunteers, one female and one male, were included in the cohort.

Study-wide conclusions, independent of this receptor: Only two mild cases were covered by the study, and larger cohorts that include severe cases with pre-infection samples were considered necessary. Clones contracting from day 15 to 85 had balanced CD4/CD8 phenotypes, while a second wave expanding from day 15 to 37 was biased towards CD4+. SARS-CoV-2 specificity was not confirmed for the second-wave clones peaking on day 37. Contracting CD4+ clones were located mainly in the CM and EM memory subsets, whereas CD8+ clones were found to be enriched in EMRA. The detection of some responding clones in pre-infection memory suggests that pre-existing cross-reactive memory T cells joined the SARS-CoV-2 response.

Sequenced using an Illumina NovaSeq 6000. TCRalpha and TCRbeta cDNA libraries were built by 5'RACE with constant-segment primers, adding sample barcodes and unique molecular identifiers. RNA was extracted from every sample with Trizol reagent. The libraries were amplified in two PCR steps, and the second step added a second sample barcode and Illumina TruSeq adapters. Sequencing of libraries was performed on an Illumina NovaSeq with 2 x 150 bp paired-end reads. Concerning the study's data processing: The reads were demultiplexed and collapsed into UMI-guided consensus sequences using migec v1.2.7. Using mixcr v2.1.11, UMI consensuses were aligned to TRA and TRB V and J templates and then assembled into clonotypes. A clonotype was counted as expanded or contracted only if both edgeR and NoisET called the change significant, with noise models trained on biological replicates. edgeR calls used a false discovery rate-adjusted p below 0.01 and a log2 fold-change threshold of 1. As an exploratory analysis of dynamics, max-normalized trajectories of the 1000 most abundant clonotypes were examined by PCA with hierarchical clustering. The CD4 or CD8 phenotype of responding clones was assigned using the separately sequenced CD4+ and CD8+ repertoires. The public reads were reprocessed in TCRdb via fastp at Q25 and MiXCR, keeping in-frame beta chains. Rows are combined by CDR3 protein, so each entry shows the most common genes and DNA. TCRdb, not the authors, supplied the V and J calls. The sample table contains some 210,000 distinct CDR3 sequences; only one count was recorded for 25% to 35% of them. The top ten constitute about an eighth of the sample.

Ficoll-Paque density gradient centrifugation was the method used to isolate PBMCs. V sheds 2 bases and J sheds 6 bases, leaving 13 bases between their ends. The germline V gene provides CDR1 KGHSH and CDR2 LQKENI. The CDR3, from cysteine to phenylalanine, totals 14 residues. Only the CDR3 DNA is retained, 42 bases long and in frame from the first base. Details on this clonotype: Its antigen has not been determined. No qualities accompany the bases; no much larger clone lies one base away.

The sequenced material came from PBMCs or a T cell subset sorted from them (not recorded which). This chain is built from TRBV18 and TRBJ2-5; D gene: possibly TRBD2, on 6 matching bases. The sequence was obtained from an adult woman who had mild COVID-19 (a few samples of this study predate the infection). The sample titles of this study are shuffled in the database, so cell type and time point are left out; the donor was told from shared clones. The DNA sequence reads TGTGCCAGCTCACCAGCGGGAATTAAAAAGACCCAGTACTTC. It translates to CASSPAGIKKTQYF.